These T cell receptor beta chains were read from a single sample in a study of T cell responses to AZD1222 COVID-19 vaccine. The method was immunoSEQ multiplex PCR; TCRdb's version includes in-frame clones alone and lacks a portion of them. This sample has approximately 150,000 clones, with 86% found just once. The material was peripheral blood, obtained 28 days after the second AZD1222 dose. The receptors here all came from an adult who received the AZD1222 COVID-19 vaccine. Each CDR3 is given with its conserved first and last residue. Fields, in order: CDR3 protein, CDR3 DNA, J gene, V gene, D gene, clone size. D genes are given only for firm matches. Rows may omit the clone size; those that give it use once, few, many or a size class.

CDR3: CASSVTWAGELFF; DNA: TGTGCCAGCAGCGTCACCTGGGCCGGGGAGCTGTTTTTT; J: TRBJ2-2; V: TRBV9; D: -; size: -
CDR3: CSVDVRTGELFF; DNA: TGCAGCGTTGATGTGAGGACCGGGGAGCTGTTTTTT; J: TRBJ2-2; V: TRBV29-1; D: -; size: -
CDR3: CASRDQGTSAPRPYEQYF; DNA: TGCGCCAGCAGGGATCAGGGGACTAGCGCCCCTCGACCCTACGAGCAGTACTTC; J: TRBJ2-7; V: TRBV23-1; D: TRBD2; size: -
CDR3: CASSVGTSEGAETQYF; DNA: TGTGCCAGCAGCGTAGGAACTAGTGAGGGCGCGGAGACCCAGTACTTC; J: TRBJ2-5; V: TRBV9; D: -; size: -
CDR3: CASSLPTYPRGEQPQHF; DNA: TGTGCCAGCAGTTTACCGACGTACCCTAGGGGAGAGCAGCCCCAGCATTTT; J: TRBJ1-5; V: TRBV28; D: -; size: -
CDR3: CASSPAPDGFYGYTF; DNA: TGCGCCAGCAGCCCCGCGCCGGATGGGTTCTATGGCTACACCTTC; J: TRBJ1-2; V: TRBV5-1; D: -; size: -
CDR3: CASSRDNLEQYF; DNA: TGTGCCAGCAGCCGGGACAATCTCGAGCAGTACTTC; J: TRBJ2-7; V: TRBV11-2; D: -; size: -
CDR3: CASSMPGLGNPGQFF; DNA: TGTGCCAGTAGTATGCCTGGGTTGGGGAACCCAGGGCAGTTCTTC; J: TRBJ2-1; V: TRBV19; D: -; size: -
CDR3: CASSPGTGGAGSPLHF; DNA: TGTGCCAGCAGCCCGGGGACAGGGGGCGCAGGATCACCCCTCCACTTT; J: TRBJ1-6; V: TRBV5-4; D: TRBD1; size: -
CDR3: CASSLSVAGWTSGANVLTF; DNA: TGTGCCAGCAGTTTATCGGTGGCAGGTTGGACCTCAGGGGCCAACGTCCTGACTTTC; J: TRBJ2-6; V: TRBV27; D: -; size: -
CDR3: CASNRGTGFVDTQYF; DNA: TGTGCCAGTAACCGTGGGACAGGGTTTGTAGATACGCAGTATTTT; J: TRBJ2-3; V: TRBV19; D: TRBD1; size: once
CDR3: CASSSGTPEYNEQYF; DNA: TGTGCCAGCAGCTCCGGGACCCCGGAGTATAACGAGCAGTACTTC; J: TRBJ2-7; V: TRBV5-4; D: -; size: few
CDR3: CSVAGTGIQVF; DNA: TGCAGCGTCGCCGGGACAGGGATCCAGGTCTTC; J: TRBJ2-1; V: TRBV29-1; D: TRBD1; size: -
CDR3: CASSSQTKWVWPPLHF; DNA: TGTGCCAGCAGCTCCCAGACTAAGTGGGTCTGGCCACCCCTCCACTTT; J: TRBJ1-6; V: TRBV3-1/TRBV3-2; D: -; size: -
CDR3: CASSIMAQGNYGYTF; DNA: TGTGCCAGTAGTATAATGGCCCAGGGTAACTATGGCTACACCTTC; J: TRBJ1-2; V: TRBV19; D: -; size: many
CDR3: CASSQEAGGDIQYF; DNA: TGTGCCAGCAGCCAAGAGGCAGGGGGGGACATTCAGTACTTC; J: TRBJ2-4; V: TRBV4-2; D: -; size: -